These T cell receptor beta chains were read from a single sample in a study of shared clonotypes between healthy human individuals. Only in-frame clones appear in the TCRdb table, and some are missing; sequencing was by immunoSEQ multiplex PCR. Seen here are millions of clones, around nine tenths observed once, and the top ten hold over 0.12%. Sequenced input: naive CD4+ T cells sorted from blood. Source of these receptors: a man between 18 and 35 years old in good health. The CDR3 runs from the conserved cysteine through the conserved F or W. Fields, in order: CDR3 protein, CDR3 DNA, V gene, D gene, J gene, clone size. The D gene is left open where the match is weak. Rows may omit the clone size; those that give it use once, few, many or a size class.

CDR3: CASSRGVLLGETQYF
DNA: TGCGCCAGCAGCCGGGGGGTACTTTTGGGAGAGACCCAGTACTTC
V: TRBV5-1
D: TRBD2
J: TRBJ2-5
size: once

CDR3: CSVDTTEAFF
DNA: TGCAGCGTCGACACTACTGAAGCTTTCTTT
V: TRBV29-1
D: .
J: TRBJ1-1
size: .

CDR3: CASSAGTGETQYF
DNA: TGTGCCAGCAGCGCCGGGACAGGGGAGACCCAGTACTTC
V: TRBV7-9
D: TRBD1
J: TRBJ2-5
size: .

CDR3: CASSLTPAYSNQPQHF
DNA: TGTGCCAGCAGTTTAACACCTGCGTATAGCAATCAGCCCCAGCATTTT
V: TRBV27
D: .
J: TRBJ1-5
size: .

CDR3: CASSLGSGGLNYGYTF
DNA: TGTGCCAGCAGTTTAGGGAGCGGGGGCTTGAACTATGGCTACACCTTC
V: TRBV28
D: .
J: TRBJ1-2
size: .

CDR3: CASSLVSGAGNTIYF
DNA: TGCGCCAGCAGCTTGGTATCTGGGGCTGGAAACACCATATATTTT
V: TRBV5-1
D: .
J: TRBJ1-3
size: .

CDR3: CASSDGQSNQPQHF
DNA: TGCGCCAGCAGTGACGGACAGAGCAATCAGCCCCAGCATTTT
V: TRBV5-1
D: .
J: TRBJ1-5
size: few

CDR3: CASSLGVYTDTQYF
DNA: TGTGCCAGCTCTCTCGGGGTATACACAGATACGCAGTATTTT
V: TRBV2
D: .
J: TRBJ2-3
size: .

CDR3: CASSETGTGTYEQYF
DNA: TGTGCCAGCAGTGAAACCGGGACAGGAACCTACGAGCAGTACTTC
V: TRBV6-1
D: TRBD1
J: TRBJ2-7
size: .

CDR3: CASGLRGRSTDTQYF
DNA: TGTGCTAGTGGTCTCAGGGGGCGCAGCACAGATACGCAGTATTTT
V: TRBV12-5
D: TRBD1
J: TRBJ2-3
size: .

CDR3: CASSLRGGQDTQYF
DNA: TGTGCCAGCAGCTTACGGGGGGGTCAAGATACGCAGTATTTT
V: TRBV11-2
D: TRBD2
J: TRBJ2-3
size: .

CDR3: CASSRETGTVMADTQYF
DNA: TGTGCCAGTAGTAGAGAGACCGGGACAGTAATGGCAGATACGCAGTATTTT
V: TRBV19
D: TRBD1
J: TRBJ2-3
size: .

CDR3: CAWTRTGKEGTEAFF
DNA: TGTGCCTGGACCCGGACAGGGAAAGAGGGCACTGAAGCTTTCTTT
V: TRBV30
D: TRBD1
J: TRBJ1-1
size: .

CDR3: CAGRPPFLLNGNTIYF
DNA: TGTGCCGGGAGGCCGCCCTTCCTTTTAAACGGGAACACCATATATTTT
V: TRBV6-7
D: .
J: TRBJ1-3
size: .

CDR3: CASSSNIQGTGELFF
DNA: TGTGCCAGCAGCTCGAACATACAGGGAACCGGGGAGCTGTTTTTT
V: TRBV5-4
D: .
J: TRBJ2-2
size: once

CDR3: CASSYPGSQETQYF
DNA: TGTGCCAGCAGTTACCCCGGGTCTCAAGAGACCCAGTACTTC
V: TRBV6-5
D: .
J: TRBJ2-5
size: .

CDR3: CASSAGGPGWQETQYF
DNA: TGTGCCAGCAGCGCCGGTGGGCCAGGATGGCAAGAGACCCAGTACTTC
V: TRBV11-3
D: .
J: TRBJ2-5
size: .

CDR3: CASGSYNEQFF
DNA: TGTGCCAGCGGCTCCTACAATGAGCAGTTCTTC
V: TRBV25-1
D: .
J: TRBJ2-1
size: .

CDR3: CAIKNIPGDEQFF
DNA: TGTGCCATCAAGAACATTCCAGGGGATGAGCAGTTCTTC
V: TRBV10-3
D: .
J: TRBJ2-1
size: once

CDR3: CASTSRTDTQYF
DNA: TGTGCCAGCACGAGCCGGACAGATACGCAGTATTTT
V: TRBV28
D: .
J: TRBJ2-3
size: .

CDR3: CASTPFGASASEQFF
DNA: TGTGCCAGCACCCCCTTTGGGGCCTCAGCTAGTGAGCAGTTCTTC
V: TRBV2
D: .
J: TRBJ2-1
size: .

CDR3: CASSLEGQLYGYTF
DNA: TGCGCCAGCAGCTTGGAAGGACAGCTCTATGGCTACACCTTC
V: TRBV5-1
D: .
J: TRBJ1-2
size: once

CDR3: CASSPIGGRNEQFF
DNA: TGCGCCAGCAGCCCCATAGGGGGGCGGAATGAGCAGTTCTTC
V: TRBV4-1
D: .
J: TRBJ2-1
size: once

CDR3: CSGDRNTEAFF
DNA: TGCAGTGGGGACAGGAACACTGAAGCTTTCTTT
V: TRBV20-1
D: TRBD1
J: TRBJ1-1
size: .

CDR3: CASSVAWTDTQYF
DNA: TGTGCCAGCAGCGTAGCTTGGACGGATACGCAGTATTTT
V: TRBV9
D: .
J: TRBJ2-3
size: .

CDR3: CASTPSRGQNTGELFF
DNA: TGCGCCAGCACTCCCTCCCGGGGACAGAACACCGGGGAGCTGTTTTTT
V: TRBV4-1
D: .
J: TRBJ2-2
size: .

CDR3: CASSSGQVNQPQHF
DNA: TGTGCCAGCAGCTCGGGACAGGTCAATCAGCCCCAGCATTTT
V: TRBV5-8
D: TRBD1
J: TRBJ1-5
size: few

CDR3: CASSAGDRGIPDTQYF
DNA: TGTGCCAGCAGCGCGGGGGACAGGGGGATCCCAGATACGCAGTATTTT
V: TRBV9
D: TRBD1
J: TRBJ2-3
size: .

CDR3: CASSGGGSYEQYF
DNA: TGTGCCAGCAGCGGGGGTGGTTCCTACGAGCAGTACTTC
V: TRBV11-2
D: .
J: TRBJ2-7
size: .

CDR3: CATSRAQGMNTEAFF
DNA: TGTGCCACCAGCAGAGCACAGGGCATGAACACTGAAGCTTTCTTT
V: TRBV15
D: .
J: TRBJ1-1
size: once

CDR3: CASSLGTATNEKLFF
DNA: TGTGCCAGCAGCTTGGGGACGGCAACTAATGAAAAACTGTTTTTT
V: TRBV5-5
D: .
J: TRBJ1-4
size: .

CDR3: CASHTLNTEAFF
DNA: TGTGCCAGTCACACCCTCAACACTGAAGCTTTCTTT
V: TRBV2
D: .
J: TRBJ1-1
size: .

CDR3: CASRLTGPYGYTF
DNA: TGTGCCAGCAGACTTACAGGTCCCTATGGCTACACCTTC
V: TRBV28
D: .
J: TRBJ1-2
size: .

CDR3: CASSPSSLDNRYEQYF
DNA: TGTGCCAGCTCACCTTCATCTCTGGATAATCGATACGAGCAGTACTTC
V: TRBV18
D: .
J: TRBJ2-7
size: .

CDR3: CASSGGLVEGNEQFF
DNA: TGTGCCAGCAGCGGGGGACTAGTGGAGGGGAATGAGCAGTTCTTC
V: TRBV7-3
D: TRBD2
J: TRBJ2-1
size: .

CDR3: CASSVNTGPQETQYF
DNA: TGTGCCAGCAGCGTAAATACAGGGCCTCAAGAGACCCAGTACTTC
V: TRBV9
D: .
J: TRBJ2-5
size: .

CDR3: CASSQTRTQGDIQYF
DNA: TGTGCCAGCTCACAGACCCGGACCCAAGGGGACATTCAGTACTTC
V: TRBV18
D: .
J: TRBJ2-4
size: .

CDR3: CASSLAQSSGNTIYF
DNA: TGTGCCAGCAGCCTAGCCCAGAGCTCTGGAAACACCATATATTTT
V: TRBV9
D: .
J: TRBJ1-3
size: once

CDR3: CAWSPAGGPTDTQYF
DNA: TGTGCCTGGAGCCCAGCGGGAGGCCCCACAGATACGCAGTATTTT
V: TRBV30
D: TRBD2
J: TRBJ2-3
size: .

CDR3: CASPEPPPGNQPQHF
DNA: TGTGCCAGCCCAGAACCCCCCCCGGGGAACCAGCCCCAGCATTTT
V: TRBV9
D: .
J: TRBJ1-5
size: once

CDR3: CASSPRQGHLQETQYF
DNA: TGTGCCAGCAGCCCCCGACAGGGGCATCTCCAAGAGACCCAGTACTTC
V: TRBV5-4
D: TRBD1
J: TRBJ2-5
size: .

CDR3: CSVEIGSGELFF
DNA: TGCAGCGTTGAAATAGGATCCGGGGAGCTGTTTTTT
V: TRBV29-1
D: .
J: TRBJ2-2
size: .

CDR3: CASTSGRALRHQPQHF
DNA: TGTGCCAGTACCTCAGGGCGGGCCCTTCGCCATCAGCCCCAGCATTTT
V: TRBV19
D: .
J: TRBJ1-5
size: .